These T cell receptor beta chains were read from a single sample in a study of blood T cells in healthy people across ages. Each CDR3 protein is one row after TCRdb ran MiXCR on the 5' RACE reads. The sample lists some 710,000 distinct CDR3 sequences, about a fifth occurring once. Material: blood. The receptors stem from a man aged 70 or older in good health. The CDR3 runs from the conserved cysteine through the conserved F or W. The order of the fields is clone size, J gene, V gene, D gene, CDR3 length, CDR3 DNA, CDR3 protein. D genes are given only for firm matches. Some rows have no size entry. The others give once, few or many, or a class for an expanded clone.

clone size: .; J gene: TRBJ1-3; V gene: TRBV4-3; D gene: TRBD1; CDR3 length: 15; CDR3 DNA: TGCGCCAGCAGCCAAGCCGGGACAGGGAGAAACACCATATATTTT; CDR3 protein: CASSQAGTGRNTIYF
clone size: many; J gene: TRBJ2-7; V gene: TRBV6-1; D gene: TRBD1; CDR3 length: 14; CDR3 DNA: TGTGCCAGCAGTTTCGGGACAGGGGCCTACGAGCAGTACTTC; CDR3 protein: CASSFGTGAYEQYF
clone size: .; J gene: TRBJ2-3; V gene: TRBV7-9; D gene: .; CDR3 length: 15; CDR3 DNA: TGTGCCAGCAGCTTGGAGACAAACAAGAGAGATACGCAGGATTTT; CDR3 protein: CASSLETNKRDTQDF
clone size: .; J gene: TRBJ1-1; V gene: TRBV5-1; D gene: TRBD1; CDR3 length: 13; CDR3 DNA: TGCGCCAGCAGCTTGGATCCAGGGGGGGAAGCTTTCTTT; CDR3 protein: CASSLDPGGEAFF
clone size: .; J gene: TRBJ2-3; V gene: TRBV12-3/TRBV12-4; D gene: .; CDR3 length: 13; CDR3 DNA: TGTGCCAGCAGTTTAGTCGCGGCGGGTACGCAGTATTTT; CDR3 protein: CASSLVAAGTQYF
clone size: .; J gene: TRBJ2-3; V gene: TRBV20-1; D gene: TRBD2; CDR3 length: 13; CDR3 DNA: TGCAGTGCGGGACTAGCCCCCGGGGATACGCAGTATTTT; CDR3 protein: CSAGLAPGDTQYF
clone size: .; J gene: TRBJ2-7; V gene: TRBV10-3; D gene: .; CDR3 length: 13; CDR3 DNA: TGTGCCATCAGTGAAAAGGCGATCTACGAGCAGTACTTC; CDR3 protein: CAISEKAIYEQYF
clone size: .; J gene: TRBJ2-1; V gene: TRBV5-5; D gene: .; CDR3 length: 16; CDR3 DNA: TGTGCCAGCAGCTCTTTGGGGGTAATCCAGGACAATGAGCAGTTCTTC; CDR3 protein: CASSSLGVIQDNEQFF
clone size: .; J gene: TRBJ2-4; V gene: TRBV9; D gene: TRBD1; CDR3 length: 18; CDR3 DNA: TGTGCCAGCAGCCCCCCCCAAGCAATCACAGGGGGCAAAAACATTCAGCACTTC; CDR3 protein: CASSPPQAITGGKNIQHF
clone size: .; J gene: TRBJ1-2; V gene: TRBV12-3/TRBV12-4; D gene: TRBD1; CDR3 length: 13; CDR3 DNA: TGTGCCAGCAGTCAATGGACAGGGTTTGGCTACACCTTC; CDR3 protein: CASSQWTGFGYTF
clone size: .; J gene: TRBJ1-3; V gene: TRBV25-1; D gene: .; CDR3 length: 15; CDR3 DNA: TGTGCCAGCAGTGAATCAGTACTCTCTGGAAACACCATATATTTT; CDR3 protein: CASSESVLSGNTIYF
clone size: once; J gene: TRBJ2-1; V gene: TRBV4-3; D gene: .; CDR3 length: 13; CDR3 DNA: TGCGCCAGCAGCCACCAAAGAGGAAATGAGCAGTTCTTC; CDR3 protein: CASSHQRGNEQFF
clone size: .; J gene: TRBJ2-1; V gene: TRBV28; D gene: .; CDR3 length: 14; CDR3 DNA: TGTGCCAGCAGCCTCCAGTCCCAGGGCAATGAGCAGTTCTTC; CDR3 protein: CASSLQSQGNEQFF
clone size: .; J gene: TRBJ2-3; V gene: TRBV5-1; D gene: TRBD2; CDR3 length: 15; CDR3 DNA: TGCGCCAGCAGCTTGGGGACTAGGTGGGGAGATACGCAGTATTTT; CDR3 protein: CASSLGTRWGDTQYF
clone size: few; J gene: TRBJ2-5; V gene: TRBV7-9; D gene: .; CDR3 length: 11; CDR3 DNA: TGTGCCAGCAGCTTAGGGGCGAGGGATCAGTTC; CDR3 protein: CASSLGARDQF
clone size: .; J gene: TRBJ2-3; V gene: TRBV7-2; D gene: TRBD2; CDR3 length: 17; CDR3 DNA: TGTGCCAGCAGCTTAGGACTAGCGGGAGGTGGAGCAGATACGCAGTATTTT; CDR3 protein: CASSLGLAGGGADTQYF
clone size: .; J gene: TRBJ2-1; V gene: TRBV20-1; D gene: TRBD2; CDR3 length: 15; CDR3 DNA: TGCAGTGCTAGTAGCAGCGGGGGGATTAAGGGTGAGCAGTTCTTC; CDR3 protein: CSASSSGGIKGEQFF
clone size: .; J gene: TRBJ1-5; V gene: TRBV12-3/TRBV12-4; D gene: .; CDR3 length: 14; CDR3 DNA: TGTGCCAGCAGTATGGGCCAGGGCGTCCAGCCCCAGCATTTT; CDR3 protein: CASSMGQGVQPQHF
clone size: many; J gene: TRBJ1-2; V gene: TRBV9; D gene: .; CDR3 length: 14; CDR3 DNA: TGTGCCAGCAGCGAGGGGGGTCCAACTAGGGGCTACACCTTC; CDR3 protein: CASSEGGPTRGYTF
clone size: few; J gene: TRBJ1-1; V gene: TRBV29-1; D gene: .; CDR3 length: 12; CDR3 DNA: TGCAGCGTTGAGACAGCGAACACTGAAGCTTTCTTT; CDR3 protein: CSVETANTEAFF
clone size: few; J gene: TRBJ2-1; V gene: TRBV5-1; D gene: .; CDR3 length: 15; CDR3 DNA: TGCGCCAGCAGCTTGGTCACGGTCGGCGACAATGAGCAGTTCTTC; CDR3 protein: CASSLVTVGDNEQFF
clone size: few; J gene: TRBJ1-1; V gene: TRBV18; D gene: TRBD1; CDR3 length: 13; CDR3 DNA: TGTGCCAGCTCACCGGGACAGTCGACTGAAGCTTTCTTT; CDR3 protein: CASSPGQSTEAFF
clone size: few; J gene: TRBJ1-1; V gene: TRBV10-2; D gene: TRBD1; CDR3 length: 14; CDR3 DNA: TGCGCCAGCAGCCAAAGGGGGCAGAGCACTGAAGCTTTCTTT; CDR3 protein: CASSQRGQSTEAFF
clone size: .; J gene: TRBJ1-6; V gene: TRBV12-5; D gene: .; CDR3 length: 16; CDR3 DNA: TGTGCTAGTGGTTTGGGGGACTCCCGATATAATTCACCCCTCCACTTT; CDR3 protein: CASGLGDSRYNSPLHF
clone size: .; J gene: TRBJ2-1; V gene: TRBV7-2; D gene: TRBD2; CDR3 length: 17; CDR3 DNA: TGTGCCAGCAGCTTTAATCCCCGGCTAGCGGGGAACAATGAGCAGTTCTTC; CDR3 protein: CASSFNPRLAGNNEQFF
clone size: .; J gene: TRBJ2-3; V gene: TRBV9; D gene: TRBD2; CDR3 length: 16; CDR3 DNA: TGTGCCAGCAGCGTAGATGCGGGGGGGTCTCCAGATACGCAGTATTTT; CDR3 protein: CASSVDAGGSPDTQYF
clone size: few; J gene: TRBJ1-1; V gene: TRBV15; D gene: .; CDR3 length: 13; CDR3 DNA: TGTGCCACCAGCAGAGATCCAGTGAGGTGGGCTTTCTTT; CDR3 protein: CATSRDPVRWAFF
clone size: few; J gene: TRBJ1-5; V gene: TRBV2; D gene: TRBD1; CDR3 length: 14; CDR3 DNA: TGTGCCAGCAGGCAAGACAGGGGGCTAGATCCCCAGCATTTT; CDR3 protein: CASRQDRGLDPQHF
clone size: few; J gene: TRBJ1-2; V gene: TRBV5-1; D gene: .; CDR3 length: 14; CDR3 DNA: TGCGCCAGCAGTCAATCCGGGGCTAACTATGGCTACACCTTC; CDR3 protein: CASSQSGANYGYTF
clone size: few; J gene: TRBJ1-4; V gene: TRBV12-3/TRBV12-4; D gene: .; CDR3 length: 16; CDR3 DNA: TGTGCCAGCAGTTACAGGGCACCCGCAACTAATGAAAAACTGTTTTTT; CDR3 protein: CASSYRAPATNEKLFF
clone size: few; J gene: TRBJ2-3; V gene: TRBV19; D gene: .; CDR3 length: 16; CDR3 DNA: TGTGCCAGTAGTATCGGGGGCGGCTGGGGCACAGATACGCAGTATTTT; CDR3 protein: CASSIGGGWGTDTQYF
clone size: .; J gene: TRBJ2-5; V gene: TRBV20-1; D gene: TRBD2; CDR3 length: 13; CDR3 DNA: TGCAGTGCTACGCTCGCGGGAGTGGAGACCCAGTACTTC; CDR3 protein: CSATLAGVETQYF
clone size: few; J gene: TRBJ1-3; V gene: TRBV10-3; D gene: TRBD1; CDR3 length: 15; CDR3 DNA: TGTGCCCTCAAAAAGGACAGGGGGCTTGGGTACACCATATATTTT; CDR3 protein: CALKKDRGLGYTIYF
clone size: .; J gene: TRBJ1-1; V gene: TRBV29-1; D gene: .; CDR3 length: 12; CDR3 DNA: TGCAGCGTTGAACGGGCTGGAATTGAAGCTTTCTTT; CDR3 protein: CSVERAGIEAFF
clone size: .; J gene: TRBJ1-1; V gene: TRBV2; D gene: .; CDR3 length: 16; CDR3 DNA: TGTGCCAGCAGTGAAGGATCCCCAGGGTGGAACACTGAAGCTTTCTTT; CDR3 protein: CASSEGSPGWNTEAFF
clone size: .; J gene: TRBJ1-1; V gene: TRBV12-3/TRBV12-4; D gene: .; CDR3 length: 14; CDR3 DNA: TGTGCCAGCAGTCGCAGGATCATGAACACTGAAGCTTTCTTT; CDR3 protein: CASSRRIMNTEAFF
clone size: .; J gene: TRBJ2-1; V gene: TRBV27; D gene: TRBD2; CDR3 length: 17; CDR3 DNA: TGTGCCAGCAATGTAAAATTAGCGGGAGGGATTCACAATGAGCAGTTCTTC; CDR3 protein: CASNVKLAGGIHNEQFF
clone size: few; J gene: TRBJ2-3; V gene: TRBV29-1; D gene: .; CDR3 length: 12; CDR3 DNA: TGCAGCGACAGGGGAGGGGCAGATACGCAGTATTTT; CDR3 protein: CSDRGGADTQYF
clone size: many; J gene: TRBJ2-5; V gene: TRBV12-3/TRBV12-4; D gene: .; CDR3 length: 13; CDR3 DNA: TGTGCCAGCAGTTTGGCTAGCCAAGAGACCCAGTACTTC; CDR3 protein: CASSLASQETQYF
clone size: .; J gene: TRBJ2-3; V gene: TRBV7-3; D gene: .; CDR3 length: 14; CDR3 DNA: TGTGCCAGCAGCGTAGATAACAGGTTGGATACGCAGTATTTT; CDR3 protein: CASSVDNRLDTQYF
clone size: .; J gene: TRBJ1-2; V gene: TRBV7-9; D gene: .; CDR3 length: 14; CDR3 DNA: TGTGCCAGCAGCTCCCCGCCGGGGAGGGGAGGCTACACCTTC; CDR3 protein: CASSSPPGRGGYTF
clone size: few; J gene: TRBJ2-1; V gene: TRBV2; D gene: .; CDR3 length: 15; CDR3 DNA: TGTGCCAGCAGAACTAGCCCCAACTCCTACAATGAGCAGTTCTTC; CDR3 protein: CASRTSPNSYNEQFF
clone size: .; J gene: TRBJ1-2; V gene: TRBV4-3; D gene: .; CDR3 length: 12; CDR3 DNA: TGCGCCAGCAGCCAACGCGGCATCGGCTACACCTTC; CDR3 protein: CASSQRGIGYTF